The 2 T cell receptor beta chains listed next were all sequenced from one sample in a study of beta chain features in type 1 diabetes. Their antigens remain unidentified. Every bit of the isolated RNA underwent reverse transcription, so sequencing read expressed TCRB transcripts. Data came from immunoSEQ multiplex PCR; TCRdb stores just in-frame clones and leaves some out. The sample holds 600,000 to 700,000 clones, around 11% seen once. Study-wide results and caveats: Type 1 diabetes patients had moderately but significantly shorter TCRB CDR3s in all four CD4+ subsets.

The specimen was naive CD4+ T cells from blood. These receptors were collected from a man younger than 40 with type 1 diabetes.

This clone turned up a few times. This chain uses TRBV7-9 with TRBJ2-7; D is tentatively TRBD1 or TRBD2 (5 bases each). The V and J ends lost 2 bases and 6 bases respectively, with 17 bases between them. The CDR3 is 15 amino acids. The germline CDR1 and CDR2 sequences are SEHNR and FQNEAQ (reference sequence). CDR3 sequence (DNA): TGTGCCAGCAGCTTATGGCAGGGAGTCTCGGTCGAGCAGTACTTC. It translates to CASSLWQGVSVEQYF. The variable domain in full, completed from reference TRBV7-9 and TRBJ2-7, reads DTGVSQNPRHKITKRGQNVTFRCDPISEHNRLYWYRQTLGQGPEFLTYFQNEAQLEKSRLLSDRFSAERPKGSFSTLEIQRTEQGDSAMYLCASSLWQGVSVEQYFGPGTRLTVT.

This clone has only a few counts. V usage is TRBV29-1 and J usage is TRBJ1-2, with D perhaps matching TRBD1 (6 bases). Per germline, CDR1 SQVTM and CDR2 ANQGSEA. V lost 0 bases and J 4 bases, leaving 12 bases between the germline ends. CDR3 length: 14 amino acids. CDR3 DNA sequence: TGCAGCGTTGAAGATCAGGGGTGGGTCTATGGCTACACCTTC. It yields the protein CSVEDQGWVYGYTF.